Below, 31 T cell receptor beta chains from the same sample are listed, as sequenced in a study of beta chain features in type 1 diabetes. The entirety of the isolated RNA underwent reverse transcription, so expressed TCRB transcripts were sequenced. Some clones are missing from TCRdb's copy, which holds only in-frame ones; the method was immunoSEQ multiplex PCR. The sample has about 150,000 clones, 11% seen once. Sequencing was performed on central memory CD4+ T cells from blood. The receptor source for this set is a man between 18 and 35 years old in good health.

This rearrangement joins TRBV7-3 to TRBJ1-3; D gene unclear. The length of the CDR3 is 15 residues. Trimming removed 1 base at V and 0 bases at J, with 7 bases between. In germline, CDR1 is SGHTA, CDR2 FQGTGA. In DNA form, the CDR3 reads TGTGCCAGCAGCTTAATGGGTGGCTCTGGAAACACCATATATTTT. Translating gives CASSLMGGSGNTIYF.

The chain links TRBV18 to TRBJ2-3; 10 bases align to TRBD1. The CDR3 length is 13 residues. Germline-derived CDR1 and CDR2 are KGHSH and LQKENI. V was clipped by 6 bases and J by 11 bases; unmatched bases: 8. The chain's CDR3 is CASSPSGTGVQYF. For the CDR3, the DNA is TGTGCCAGCTCTCCCTCCGGGACAGGGGTGCAGTATTTT.

This clone was recorded a few times. The genes are TRBV4-3 and TRBJ2-1, with D maybe TRBD1 (5 bases). Trimming removed 0 bases from V and 7 bases from J, with 10 bases in between. The germline V gene has CDR1 LGHNA and CDR2 YSLEER. The CDR3 length is 14 residues. In DNA, the CDR3 is TGCGCCAGCAGCCAAGATCAGGGCGTGAATGAGCAGTTCTTC. Protein sequence: CASSQDQGVNEQFF.

The chain couples TRBV2 to TRBJ1-2, with 7 nucleotides matching TRBD1. With 6 bases clipped from V and 2 bases from J, the junction kept 6 bases outside the gene matches. CDR3 length: 14 amino acids. Germline V gives CDR1 SNHLY, CDR2 FYNNEI. DNA of the CDR3: TGTGCCAGCAGAGGGACAGAGGGAAACTATGGCTACACCTTC. It specifies CASRGTEGNYGYTF.

The table lists this clone with many counts. The gene calls are TRBV25-1 and TRBJ2-1, with D possibly being TRBD1 or TRBD2 (5 bases each). V was shortened by 3 bases and J by 10 bases, with 10 bases between the two germline ends. From germline, CDR1 is MGHDK and CDR2 SYGVNS. This CDR3 is 12 amino acids long. In DNA form, the CDR3 reads TGTGCCAGCAGTGAGAGAGAGGGGGAGCAGTTCTTC. Its translation is CASSEREGEQFF.

The chain combines TRBV4-2 with TRBJ2-5, with a tentative D call TRBD2 (5 bases). V lost 1 base, J lost 2 bases, and 8 bases lay in between. CDR1 LGHNA and CDR2 YNFKEQ come from the germline V gene. CDR3 length equals 14 residues. CDR3 nucleotide sequence: TGTGCCAGCAGCCAAGCAGCGGAACAAGAGACCCAGTACTTC. Translated: CASSQAAEQETQYF.

The chain combines TRBV10-3 with TRBJ2-3; D gene uncertain. Deletions cut 10 bases from V and 6 bases from J, with 14 bases between. Germline V gene lookup returns CDR1 ENHRY and CDR2 SYGVKD. CDR3 length equals 12 residues. CDR3 in amino acids: CATGDPSDTQYF. The CDR3 region has the DNA TGTGCCACGGGCGACCCGTCGGATACGCAGTATTTT.

This clone showed up just a few times. The rearrangement uses TRBV10-3 and TRBJ2-3; tentatively, D is TRBD1 or TRBD2 (5 bases each). Trimming cost V 10 bases and J 0 bases, with 20 bases left between them. The CDR3 runs 16 residues. In germline, CDR1 is ENHRY, CDR2 SYGVKD. Here the CDR3 reads CATPGPKGSSTDTQYF. CDR3 sequence (DNA): TGTGCCACCCCGGGACCAAAGGGTTCTAGCACAGATACGCAGTATTTT.

The chain carries TRBV30 and TRBJ2-7; D call uncertain. This CDR3 is built from 11 residues. The ends were cut back, 1 base at V and 5 bases at J, with 6 bases in the middle. Germline V lookup: CDR1 GTSNPN, CDR2 SVGIG (reference sequence). The CDR3 sequence is CAWSAANEQYF. The CDR3 DNA follows: TGTGCCTGGAGTGCGGCAAACGAGCAGTACTTC.

This clone was found a few times. The rearrangement links TRBV7-9 to TRBJ2-5; TRBD1 agrees at 7 bases. The J call could be wrong; TRBJ2-7 is a better fit for the DNA end. Looked up from germline, CDR1 is SEHNR and CDR2 is FQNEAQ (reference sequence). The length of the CDR3 is 15 residues. This CDR3 reads CASSPRGGAVHEQYF. The DNA of the CDR3 is TGTGCCAGCAGCCCTAGAGGGGGCGCAGTCCACGAGCAGTACTTC.

This clone was counted ten times or more. V gene TRBV5-4 combines with J gene TRBJ2-2; D possibly corresponds to TRBD1 (5 bases). Trimming pared 3 bases from V and 5 bases from J, leaving 8 bases between. This CDR3 contains 13 residues. Germline CDR1 SGHNT, CDR2 YYREEE (reference sequence). The CDR3 region is CASSSPGTGELFF. DNA of the CDR3: TGTGCCAGCAGCTCCCCAGGGACCGGGGAGCTGTTTTTT.

There are a few counts of this clone. Written as DNA, the CDR3 is TGTGCCAGCAGCTTCACAGGGGCAACGGAGACCCAGTACTTC. It is translated as CASSFTGATETQYF. This chain joins TRBV5-5 and TRBJ2-5, with 7 nucleotides matching TRBD1. V was clipped by 2 bases and J by 5 bases; unmatched bases: 6. Germline V gene sequence: CDR1 SGHKS, CDR2 YYEKEE (reference sequence). The CDR3 has 14 amino acids.

The chain employs TRBV7-9 and TRBJ2-3; D gene unclear. CDR1 is SEHNR and CDR2 is FQNEAQ in the germline V gene (reference sequence). V was cut by 4 bases and J by 2 bases, with 7 bases left in between. The CDR3 is 13 residues long. Written as DNA, the CDR3 is TGTGCCAGCAGCTCTTGGTCCACAGATACGCAGTATTTT. Translation: CASSSWSTDTQYF.

In its sample, this clone was seen many times. The CDR3 bases are TGTGCCCAGCACCAAGCGGGAGGCCCTTACGAGCAGTACTTC. Its translation: CAQHQAGGPYEQYF. This sequence joins TRBV5-4 and TRBJ2-7; 9 bases line up with TRBD2. This CDR3 is 14 amino acids long. CDR1 and CDR2 from the germline V gene are SGHNT and YYREEE (reference sequence). After removal of 10 bases from V and 4 bases from J, the junction contained 12 bases not matched to a gene.

This chain joins TRBV7-9 and TRBJ2-3; no clear D. In germline, CDR1 is SEHNR, CDR2 FQNEAQ (reference sequence). The CDR3 consists of 14 residues. V was trimmed by 6 bases and J by 2 bases, leaving 12 bases between them. The CDR3 is CASSADLTTDTQYF. As DNA, the CDR3 is TGTGCCAGCAGTGCGGATCTTACCACAGATACGCAGTATTTT.

This chain joins TRBV11-1 and TRBJ1-1; tentatively, D is TRBD1 (6 bases). CDR3 length: 15 residues. Trimming removed 4 bases from V and 1 base from J, with 13 bases in between. The germline CDR1 and CDR2 sequences are SGHAT and FQDESV (reference sequence). The CDR3 sequence: CASSWGDTRNTEAFF. The CDR3 nucleotides read TGTGCCAGCAGCTGGGGGGACACTCGGAACACTGAAGCTTTCTTT. Together with reference TRBV11-1 and TRBJ1-1, the CDR3 gives the full variable domain: EAEVAQSPRYKITEKSQAVAFWCDPISGHATLYWYRQILGQGPELLVQFQDESVVDDSQLPKDRFSAERLKGVDSTLKIQPAELGDSAMYLCASSWGDTRNTEAFFGQGTRLTVV.

The chain employs TRBV6-1 and TRBJ2-7; possible D gene TRBD2, 6 bases. The CDR3 extends over 13 amino acids. Trimming took 3 bases from V and 3 from J, leaving 9 bases between them. Germline-derived CDR1 and CDR2 are MNHNS and SASEGT. The CDR3, as DNA: TGTGCCAGCAGTGAGGGACTGATCTACGAGCAGTACTTC. Translated: CASSEGLIYEQYF.

This chain joins TRBV7-2 and TRBJ2-7; D remains unclear. CDR1 is SGHTA and CDR2 is FQGNSA in the germline V gene. This CDR3 has 11 amino acids. The germline V and J ends were trimmed by 5 bases and 4 bases, with 6 bases remaining between them. CDR3 residues: CASSPYYEQYF. CDR3 sequence (DNA): TGTGCCAGCAGCCCGTATTACGAGCAGTACTTC. Looking up the rest from reference TRBV7-2 and TRBJ2-7 gives the full variable domain: GAGVSQSPSNKVTEKGKDVELRCDPISGHTALYWYRQSLGQGLEFLIYFQGNSAPDKSGLPSDRFSAERTGGSVSTLTIQRTQQEDSAVYLCASSPYYEQYFGPGTRLTVT.

This clone was counted a few times. Distinct nucleotide sequences in the sample also encode this CDR3. V gene TRBV5-1 combines with J gene TRBJ2-3; D gene unclear. This CDR3 contains 15 residues. The germline V gene encodes CDR1 SGHRS and CDR2 YFSETQ. Trimming removed 2 bases from V and 0 bases from J, with 10 bases in between. CDR3 DNA: TGCGCCAGCAGCTTTAAGGGCTCTAGCACAGATACGCAGTATTTT. Protein sequence: CASSFKGSSTDTQYF.

This clone has just a few counts. The chain uses TRBV7-9 and TRBJ1-1, with TRBD1 as a possible D gene (6 bases). CDR3 length equals 13 residues. CDR1 and CDR2 from the germline V gene are SEHNR and FQNEAQ (reference sequence). Trimming left V 6 bases short and J 9 bases short, with 17 bases between. Written as DNA, the CDR3 is TGTGCCAGCAGTCCAGGGGAACACGTGCAAGCTTTCTTT. This gives the protein CASSPGEHVQAFF.

Only a few counts were recorded for this clone. This chain links TRBV4-3 with TRBJ1-1, with a tentative D call TRBD1 (6 bases). There are 17 residues in the CDR3. The germline gives CDR1 LGHNA, CDR2 YSLEER. V was shortened by 3 bases and J by 0 bases, with 17 bases between the two germline ends. Here the CDR3 DNA reads TGCGCCAGCAGCCAGAACACTAAACAGGGTCTGAACACTGAAGCTTTCTTT. This translates into CASSQNTKQGLNTEAFF.

In this sample, this clone turned up many times. The chain combines TRBV21-1 with TRBJ2-1; TRBD1, as called in the table, went unchecked against the DNA. TRBV21-1 represents a pseudogene. CDR3 length: 18 amino acids. This chain's CDR3 is CASSKALPTGGEDNEQFF. The CDR3 DNA reads as TGTGCCAGCAGCAAAGCCCTACCGACAGGGGGCGAAGACAATGAGCAGTTCTTC.

In regard to this clone: Other DNA sequences in this specimen translate into the identical CDR3. This rearrangement joins TRBV9 to TRBJ2-5, with D uncertain. The germline V gene has CDR1 SGDLS and CDR2 YYNGEE. Trimming took off 0 bases at V and 5 bases at J, with 8 bases between the two ends. The CDR3 is made up of 13 amino acids. CDR3 protein: CASSVEGPETQYF. CDR3 nucleotides: TGTGCCAGCAGCGTAGAAGGGCCGGAGACCCAGTACTTC.

V usage is TRBV7-2 and J usage is TRBJ2-1; tentatively, D is TRBD1 or TRBD2 (6 bases each). V lost 5 bases and J lost 7, with 18 bases in between. This CDR3 is built from 15 residues. Germline values: CDR1 SGHTA, CDR2 FQGNSA. CDR3: CASSPPGGPMNEQFF. Here the CDR3 DNA reads TGTGCCAGCAGCCCGCCTGGGGGGCCGATGAATGAGCAGTTCTTC. The variable domain in full, with the rest retrieved from reference TRBV7-2 and TRBJ2-1, is GAGVSQSPSNKVTEKGKDVELRCDPISGHTALYWYRQSLGQGLEFLIYFQGNSAPDKSGLPSDRFSAERTGGSVSTLTIQRTQQEDSAVYLCASSPPGGPMNEQFFGPGTRLTVL.

The CDR3 DNA is TGTGCCAGCACCCAATATTGTCCCGTTGGGAACACTGAAGCTTTCTTT. Amino acid sequence: CASTQYCPVGNTEAFF. The chain carries TRBV21-1 and TRBJ1-1. TRBV21-1 is a pseudogene. The CDR3 runs 16 residues.

The chain links TRBV9 to TRBJ1-1; D call uncertain. Trimming cost V 0 bases and J 1 base, with 4 bases left between them. Germline V gene sequence: CDR1 SGDLS, CDR2 YYNGEE. This CDR3 region has 13 residues. CDR3 in DNA: TGTGCCAGCAGCGTAGGCTCGAACACTGAAGCTTTCTTT. Protein: CASSVGSNTEAFF.

The genes are TRBV6-1 and TRBJ2-1, with a weak D call TRBD1 (5 bases). The V gene's germline CDR1 is MNHNS and CDR2 SASEGT. The CDR3 spans 13 residues. V was cut by 7 bases and J by 3 bases, with 10 bases left in between. The DNA of the CDR3 is TGTGCCAGCACCGTCGACAGCTACAATGAGCAGTTCTTC. Translation gives CASTVDSYNEQFF.

V usage is TRBV7-2 and J usage is TRBJ1-2, with 9 bases aligning to TRBD1. This CDR3 spans 13 amino acids. Unmatched junction bases numbered 0, after V lost 3 bases and J lost 4 bases. Germline assignment: CDR1 SGHTA and CDR2 FQGNSA. As DNA, the CDR3 is TGTGCCAGCAGCTTGGGACAGGGCTATGGCTACACCTTC. Amino acids: CASSLGQGYGYTF. The entire variable domain, with the rest obtained from reference TRBV7-2 and TRBJ1-2, is as follows: GAGVSQSPSNKVTEKGKDVELRCDPISGHTALYWYRQSLGQGLEFLIYFQGNSAPDKSGLPSDRFSAERTGGSVSTLTIQRTQQEDSAVYLCASSLGQGYGYTFGSGTRLTVV.

The chain joins TRBV7-6 to TRBJ2-3; the D gene is possibly TRBD1 (6 bases). From germline, CDR1 is SGHVS and CDR2 FNYEAQ. There are 14 residues in the CDR3. Trimming shortened V by 1 base and J by 5 bases, and 10 bases separated the two germline ends. The CDR3 DNA follows: TGTGCCAGCAGCTTAGGGGGGCCGGGAGATACGCAGTATTTT. The encoded protein is CASSLGGPGDTQYF.

Many counts were recorded for this clone. The rearrangement links TRBV4-1 to TRBJ2-2; D ambiguous. V was shortened by 6 bases and J by 7 bases, with 9 bases between the two germline ends. Germline CDR1 and CDR2: MGHRA and YSYEKL. The length of the CDR3 is 12 residues. The CDR3 protein is CASSPVRGELFF. CDR3 nucleotide sequence: TGCGCCAGCAGTCCAGTGCGCGGGGAGCTGTTTTTT.

V gene TRBV11-2 combines with J gene TRBJ2-7, with TRBD2 as a possible D gene (6 bases). CDR1 SGHAT and CDR2 FQNNGV come from the germline V gene. The ends were cut back, 0 bases at V and 0 bases at J, with 9 bases in the middle. The CDR3 runs to 15 residues. The DNA of the CDR3 is TGTGCCAGCAGCTTAGAGCGGGGAAGCTCCTACGAGCAGTACTTC. It is translated as CASSLERGSSYEQYF.